Listed below are T cell receptor beta chains from one sample, sequenced in a study of shared clonotypes between healthy human individuals. Profiled with immunoSEQ multiplex PCR; TCRdb holds only in-frame clones, not every one. In the table there are some 480,000 clones, approximately 79% of which are singletons. Sequenced sample: PBMCs. Receptor source: a woman between 40 and 50 years old in good health. Some clones in this sample may be carry-over from other donors' samples. CDR3s include the opening cysteine and the closing phenylalanine or tryptophan. Fields, in order: V gene, J gene, clone size, D gene, CDR3 DNA, CDR3 protein. D genes are given only for firm matches. A row's size may be missing; if present it is once, few, many or a size class.

>TRBV28|TRBJ2-7|.|TRBD2
TGTGCCAGTCTGCTGCGGGGGGCCTCCTACGAGCAGTACTTC
CASLLRGASYEQYF
>TRBV11-3|TRBJ2-7|.|TRBD2
TGTGCCAGCAGCCCCCAGGGACTAGCGGCTGAGGAGCAGTACTTC
CASSPQGLAAEEQYF
>TRBV5-1|TRBJ1-1|once|.
TGCGCCAGCAGCAATACAGCGGCGGACACTGAAGCTTTCTTT
CASSNTAADTEAFF
>TRBV6-5|TRBJ2-5|.|.
TGTGCCAGCGCACGGTATCTAGAGACCCAGTACTTC
CASARYLETQYF
>TRBV20-1|TRBJ2-7|.|.
TGCAGTGCGCTGTCCTACGAGCAGTACTTC
CSALSYEQYF
>TRBV7-6|TRBJ2-1|.|TRBD2
TGTGCCAGCAGCCCTCCACGCGGGCGGGGGAACAATGAGCAGTTCTTC
CASSPPRGRGNNEQFF
>TRBV9|TRBJ2-3|few|TRBD2
TGTGCCAGCAGCGAGGGGCCGGGCGGGAGAGGGTCGGATACGCAGTATTTT
CASSEGPGGRGSDTQYF
>TRBV4-2|TRBJ2-5|.|.
TGTGCCAGCAGCCAGGGATCAAAAGAGACCCAGTACTTC
CASSQGSKETQYF
>TRBV7-9|TRBJ2-7|.|.
TGTGCCAGCAGCTTAGACCGCGGCCCGGGGTACGAGCAGTACTTC
CASSLDRGPGYEQYF
>TRBV21-1|TRBJ2-3|.|.
TGTGCCAGCAGCAAAGGTGCCACCACAGATACGCAGTATTTT
CASSKGATTDTQYF
>TRBV4-3|TRBJ2-5|.|TRBD2
TGCGCCAGCAGCCAAGTCAGACTAGCGGGACTCGCCCCAGGGGAGACCCAGTACTTC
CASSQVRLAGLAPGETQYF
>TRBV6-5|TRBJ1-4|once|.
TGTGCCAGCAGCCAGGACAGAAATAATGAAAAACTGTTTTTT
CASSQDRNNEKLFF
>TRBV9|TRBJ2-2|once|.
TGTGCCAGCAGCGTACACGACACCGGGGAGCTGTTTTTT
CASSVHDTGELFF
>TRBV28|TRBJ2-7|.|TRBD2
TGTGCCAGCAACCCCAGCGGGAGAGTCTACGAGCAGTACTTC
CASNPSGRVYEQYF
>TRBV19|TRBJ2-2|.|.
TGTGCCAGTAGTATAAAGAGATACACCGGGGAGCTGTTTTTT
CASSIKRYTGELFF
>TRBV28|TRBJ1-3|.|TRBD1
TGTGCCAGCAGCCACCGGGACAGGGCAACTGGAAACACCATATATTTT
CASSHRDRATGNTIYF
>TRBV5-1|TRBJ1-4|few|.
TGCGCCAGCAGCTTCGGGGCGGTTAATGAAAAACTGTTTTTT
CASSFGAVNEKLFF
>TRBV28|TRBJ2-2|once|TRBD2
TGTGCCAGCAGTCCAGCCCTCGGACTAGCGGATAACACCGGGGAGCTGTTTTTT
CASSPALGLADNTGELFF
>TRBV2|TRBJ2-3|.|TRBD1
TGTGCCAGCAGGGGACCGTGGACAGGGGGATTTGGAGATACGCAGTATTTT
CASRGPWTGGFGDTQYF
>TRBV6-1|TRBJ1-1|once|TRBD1
TGTGCCAGCAGGGACAGGGCTTCCGTCACTGAAGCTTTCTTT
CASRDRASVTEAFF
>TRBV11-3|TRBJ2-1|.|TRBD2
TGTGCCAGCAGCTTACGGTCGGGAGGGCCCTACAATGAGCAGTTCTTC
CASSLRSGGPYNEQFF
>TRBV6-5|TRBJ1-2|once|TRBD1
TGTGCCAGCAGTTATAGCAGGGGGAATGGCTACACCTTC
CASSYSRGNGYTF
>TRBV19|TRBJ2-7|.|.
TGTGCCAGTAGTATAGGGGAAAACTACGAGCAGTACTTC
CASSIGENYEQYF
>TRBV2|TRBJ2-2|.|.
TGTGCCAGCACCCGCACAGGGGGGGACACCGGGGAGCTGTTTTTT
CASTRTGGDTGELFF
>TRBV15|TRBJ1-4|.|TRBD1
TGTGCCACCAGCTGGGGACAGGGGGCGTCTAATGAAAAACTGTTTTTT
CATSWGQGASNEKLFF
>TRBV28|TRBJ2-7|.|TRBD1
TGTGCCAGTGGATCGGGACAGGACCCCTACGAGCAGTACTTC
CASGSGQDPYEQYF
>TRBV7-6|TRBJ1-4|.|.
TGTGCCAGCAGCGCGCAGGGATTTAATGAAAAACTGTTTTTT
CASSAQGFNEKLFF
>TRBV28|TRBJ1-3|.|.
TGTGCCAGCATTATGACTCCAACCTCTGGAAACACCATATATTTT
CASIMTPTSGNTIYF
>TRBV27|TRBJ2-7|once|TRBD2
TGTGCCAGCAGTTCACTAGCGGGGAATACCTACGAGCAGTACTTC
CASSSLAGNTYEQYF
>TRBV2|TRBJ1-2|.|.
TGTGCCAGCAGGGGAGGTAGATTCTATGGCTACACCTTC
CASRGGRFYGYTF
>TRBV7-2|TRBJ2-7|.|.
TGTGCCAGCAGCTTCGGACCCGACCAGAACCACGAGCAGTACTTC
CASSFGPDQNHEQYF
>TRBV4-3|TRBJ2-2|.|TRBD1
TGCGCCAGCAGCCAAGATCCGACAGGGACCACCGGGGAGCTGTTTTTT
CASSQDPTGTTGELFF
>TRBV29-1|TRBJ2-2|once|.
TGCAGCGTTGAAAGTCGTGGACAAAACACCGGGGAGCTGTTTTTT
CSVESRGQNTGELFF
>TRBV7-9|TRBJ2-6|.|.
TGTGCCAGCAGGCCGGGGACTGCCTCTGGGGCCAACGTCCTGACTTTC
CASRPGTASGANVLTF
>TRBV5-1|TRBJ2-1|.|.
TGCGCCAGCAGCTTGGAGGGGGAGGGTTACAATGAGCAGTTCTTC
CASSLEGEGYNEQFF
>TRBV7-6|TRBJ2-2|.|TRBD1
TGTGCCAGCAGCCTACACACACAGGGGGCGGGAACCGGGGAGCTGTTTTTT
CASSLHTQGAGTGELFF
>TRBV19|TRBJ1-1|.|.
TGTGCCAGTAATCACAGGGATTTCGCTGAAGCTTTCTTT
CASNHRDFAEAFF
>TRBV5-8|TRBJ1-2|.|TRBD1
TGTGCCAGCTTCAATCCGGGACAGGGTGGTGGCTACACCTTC
CASFNPGQGGGYTF
>TRBV9|TRBJ2-2|.|TRBD2
TGTGCCAGCAGCGTAGATCCTAGCGGGTTGAACGGGGAGCTGTTTTTT
CASSVDPSGLNGELFF
>TRBV30|TRBJ1-5|.|.
TGTGCCTGGAGTACAGGCCAGCTAATCAATCAGCCCCAGCATTTT
CAWSTGQLINQPQHF
>TRBV7-8|TRBJ1-1|.|.
TGTGCCAGCAGACCGATGAGGGGTGATCGCACTGAAGCTTTCTTT
CASRPMRGDRTEAFF
>TRBV2|TRBJ1-3|.|.
TGTGCCAGCAGGCCGGACCACTCTGGAAACACCATATATTTT
CASRPDHSGNTIYF
>TRBV9|TRBJ2-7|once|TRBD2
TGTGCCAGCAGCGCTAGCGGTATGCCTACCTACGAGCAGTACTTC
CASSASGMPTYEQYF